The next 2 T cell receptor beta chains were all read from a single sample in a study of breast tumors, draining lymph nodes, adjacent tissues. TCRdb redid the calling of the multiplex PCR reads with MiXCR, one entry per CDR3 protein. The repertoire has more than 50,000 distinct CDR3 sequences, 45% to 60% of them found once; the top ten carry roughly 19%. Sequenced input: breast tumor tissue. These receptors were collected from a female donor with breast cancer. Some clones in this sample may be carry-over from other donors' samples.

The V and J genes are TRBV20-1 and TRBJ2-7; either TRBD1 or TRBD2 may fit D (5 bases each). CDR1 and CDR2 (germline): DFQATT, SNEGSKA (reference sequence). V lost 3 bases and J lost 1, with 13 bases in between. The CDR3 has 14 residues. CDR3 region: CSARKAGSSYEQYF. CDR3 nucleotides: TGCAGTGCTAGGAAGGCAGGGAGTTCCTACGAGCAGTACTTC.

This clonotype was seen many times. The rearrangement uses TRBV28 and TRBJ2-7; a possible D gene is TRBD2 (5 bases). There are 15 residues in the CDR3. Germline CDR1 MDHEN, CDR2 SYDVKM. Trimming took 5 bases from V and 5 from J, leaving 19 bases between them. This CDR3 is CASSRKLDRWDEQYF. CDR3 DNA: TGTGCCAGCAGTCGTAAACTAGACCGGTGGGACGAGCAGTACTTC.